This T cell receptor (beta chain) was captured in a study of cytomegalovirus exposure and HLA in healthy donors. Study-level findings and limits: Productive status was seen about 90% or about 30% of the time for most TCR beta V segments in an earlier analysis.

Germline loops: CDR1 MNHEY, CDR2 SMNVEV (reference sequence). The CDR3 is 16 amino acids. Trimming shortened V by 2 bases and J by 2 bases, and 16 bases separated the two germline ends. Concerning this clone: Its target is unknown.

Each donor's status was that of a healthy bone marrow donor. The PCR had 60 Vbeta and 13 Jbeta primers. The table came from immunoSEQ multiplex PCR; TCRdb's copy has only in-frame clones and leaves some out. The sample lists approximately 200,000 clones, about 74% occurring once. Sequencing was carried out using PBMCs. The chain recombines TRBV27 with TRBJ2-7; possibly TRBD1 for D (5 bases). This TCR was recovered from a man aged 40-49 years in good health and CMV-seronegative. The CDR3 nucleotides read TGTGCCAGCAGTTTACGATTAGGGGTTCCTGCCTACGAGCAGTACTTC. This codes for CASSLRLGVPAYEQYF.